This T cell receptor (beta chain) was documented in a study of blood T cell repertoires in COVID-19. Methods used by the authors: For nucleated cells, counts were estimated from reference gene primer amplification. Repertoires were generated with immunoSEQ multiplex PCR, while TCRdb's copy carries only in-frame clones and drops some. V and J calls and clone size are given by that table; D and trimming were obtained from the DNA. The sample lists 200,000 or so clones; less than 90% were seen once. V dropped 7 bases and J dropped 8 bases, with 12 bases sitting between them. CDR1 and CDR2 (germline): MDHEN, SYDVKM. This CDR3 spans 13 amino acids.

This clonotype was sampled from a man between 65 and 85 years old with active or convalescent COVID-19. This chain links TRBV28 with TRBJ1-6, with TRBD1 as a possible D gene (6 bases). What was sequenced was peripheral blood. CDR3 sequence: CASNKAGDSPLHF. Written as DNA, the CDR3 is TGTGCCAGCAATAAGGCAGGGGATTCACCCCTCCACTTT.